This entry is about one TCR beta chain. The sample is drawn from a study of blood T cell repertoires in COVID-19. At the level of the study: Researchers got acute and convalescent COVID-19 samples from the United States, Italy and Spain. From T cells, B-cell-depleted T cells, or PBMCs came the material, which was cDNA or gDNA.

Between the trimmed V and J ends, which lost 6 bases and 1 base, there was a span of 12 bases. The V gene's germline CDR1 is LNHDA and CDR2 SQIVND (reference sequence). The CDR3 length is 14 residues. In the authors' methods: Using reference gene primer amplification, nucleated cell counts were estimated. Clones were sequenced by immunoSEQ multiplex PCR, and TCRdb holds only the in-frame ones, with some missing. V, J and clone size derive from that table, while D and trimming were established from the DNA sequence. The sample contains 150,000 to 200,000 clones, roughly 90% of which appear only once. The source is a man aged 45-65 years with acute or convalescent COVID-19. The chain has TRBV19 and TRBJ1-1; perhaps TRBD1 as D (6 bases). What was sequenced was peripheral blood. The CDR3 DNA follows: TGTGCCAGTAGCGTCAGGACAGCGAACACTGAAGCTTTCTTT. Encoded protein: CASSVRTANTEAFF.